What follows are 23 T cell receptor beta chains derived from one specimen sequenced in a study of cytomegalovirus exposure and HLA in healthy donors. The study ran its PCR with 60 Vbeta and 13 Jbeta primers. Assay: immunoSEQ multiplex PCR; the TCRdb copy retains only in-frame clones and omits some. Among under 150,000 clones, approximately 80% were seen once, and the ten largest hold 1.8%. Material for sequencing was PBMCs. Receptor source: a woman aged 40 to 50 in good health and CMV-seronegative.

V and J are TRBV28 and TRBJ2-7, with 9 positions matching TRBD1. With 5 bases clipped from V and 4 bases from J, the junction kept 6 bases outside the gene matches. The CDR3 length is 14 residues. Germline V CDR1 and CDR2: MDHEN, SYDVKM. CDR3 in amino acids: CASSTPGQGYEQYF. CDR3 nucleotides: TGTGCCAGCAGTACCCCGGGACAGGGATACGAGCAGTACTTC.

J is TRBJ1-1 and V is TRBV7-2; 7 positions match TRBD1. The CDR3 totals 15 residues. The ends lost 5 bases at V and 3 bases at J; junction bases unmatched: 9. Per the germline V gene, CDR1 is SGHTA and CDR2 is FQGNSA. CDR3 in DNA: TGTGCCAGCAGCCTTGCTCAGGGGGGCGACACTGAAGCTTTCTTT. This translates into CASSLAQGGDTEAFF.

The CDR3 is CAAGGAGRSYNEQFF. CDR3 bases: TGTGCCGCGGGGGGAGCGGGCCGCTCCTACAATGAGCAGTTCTTC. The rearrangement links TRBV11-2 to TRBJ2-1, with 8 bases that match TRBD2. This CDR3 comprises 15 residues. J was trimmed by 0 bases and V by 11 bases; bases with no gene match: 9. The germline CDR1 and CDR2 sequences are SGHAT and FQNNGV.

This chain joins TRBV7-9 and TRBJ1-2, with 8 bases aligning to TRBD1. The CDR3 sequence is 14 residues long. Losses at the gene ends were 4 bases for V and 3 bases for J; bases not matched to a gene: 4. Germline-derived CDR1 and CDR2 are SEHNR and FQNEAQ (reference sequence). The CDR3 nucleotides read TGTGCCAGCAGCTGGGTGGACAGGGACTATGGCTACACCTTC. Protein: CASSWVDRDYGYTF.

This clone was observed a few times. The chain recombines TRBV28 with TRBJ2-1; D may be TRBD1 (6 bases). Trimming took off 4 bases at V and 2 bases at J, with 9 bases between the two ends. The germline CDR1 and CDR2 sequences are MDHEN and SYDVKM. The CDR3 consists of 14 residues. CDR3 protein: CASSSGVPYNEQFF. The DNA of the CDR3 is TGTGCCAGCAGTTCAGGGGTTCCCTACAATGAGCAGTTCTTC.

The chain employs TRBV4-1 and TRBJ2-1; 11 nucleotides match TRBD2. Germline CDR1 reads MGHRA; CDR2 reads YSYEKL. The CDR3 length is 16 residues. V lost 4 bases and J lost 7; bases outside the gene matches: 9. Written as DNA, the CDR3 is TGCGCCAGCAGCCCTGATGGTGCTAGCGGGAGGAATGAGCAGTTCTTC. Amino acids: CASSPDGASGRNEQFF.

The chain has TRBV9 and TRBJ2-1, with 7 bases lining up with TRBD1. Germline values: CDR1 SGDLS, CDR2 YYNGEE. The CDR3 has 12 amino acids. V lost 4 bases, J lost 6 bases, and 1 base stayed unmatched. The chain's CDR3 is CASSWDSNEQFF. The CDR3 coding sequence is TGTGCCAGCAGCTGGGACAGCAATGAGCAGTTCTTC.

About this clone: At one end, the junction sequence differs from germline, possibly due to a read error. The chain recombines TRBV5-1 with TRBJ2-5; 7 nucleotides align to TRBD1. The J call is doubtful: the DNA matches TRBJ2-7 better. This CDR3 contains 16 residues. Germline CDR1 reads SGHRS; CDR2 reads YFSETQ. The chain's CDR3 is CASRLGRGQVSYEQYF. CDR3 nucleotides: TGCGCCAGCAGATTGGGCCGAGGACAGGTCTCCTACGAGCAGTACTTC.

The V call is TRBV4-2, the J call TRBJ2-1, with 12 bases identical to TRBD2. Germline CDR1 is LGHNA and CDR2 is YNFKEQ. CDR3 length: 19 residues. J lost 4 bases, V lost 0 bases, and 10 bases had no gene match. The CDR3, as DNA: TGTGCCAGCAGCCAAGACTTCCCTAGCGGGAGGGCCGCTTACAATGAGCAGTTCTTC. The encoded protein is CASSQDFPSGRAAYNEQFF.

V and J are TRBV28 and TRBJ2-4, with 7 bases that match TRBD2. Per germline, CDR1 MDHEN and CDR2 SYDVKM. This CDR3 has 18 residues. V lost 5 bases and J lost 0; bases outside the gene matches: 13. CDR3 DNA sequence: TGTGCCAGCAGTCAACTAGCGATGGGCCCTCCAGCCAAAAACATTCAGTACTTC. Translating gives CASSQLAMGPPAKNIQYF.

The chain recombines TRBV28 with TRBJ1-6; no clear D. Trimming shortened V by 10 bases and J by 6 bases, and 16 bases separated the two germline ends. The CDR3 is made up of 14 amino acids. Germline CDR1 reads MDHEN; CDR2 reads SYDVKM. CDR3 sequence: CATLNMRINSPLHF. For the CDR3, the DNA is TGTGCCACCCTAAACATGAGGATTAATTCACCCCTCCACTTT.

Turning to this clone: A read error may produce the germline difference seen at one junction end. The chain is built from TRBV19 and TRBJ2-6, with D tentatively TRBD1 (6 bases). This CDR3 has 18 residues. Germline assignment: CDR1 LNHDA and CDR2 SQIVND (reference sequence). CDR3: CASSIRQGLGSGANGLTF. The CDR3 nucleotides are TGTGCCAGTAGTATAAGGCAGGGGTTGGGTTCTGGGGCCAACGGCCTGACTTTC.

J is TRBJ2-5 and V is TRBV6-1, with D possibly being TRBD1 (5 bases). The J call may be incorrect, as the DNA end agrees better with TRBJ2-7. This CDR3 region has 12 residues. In germline, CDR1 is MNHNS, CDR2 SASEGT. The CDR3 reads CASSEQGDEQYF. CDR3 in DNA: TGTGCCAGCAGTGAACAGGGCGACGAGCAGTACTTC.

The chain joins TRBV27 to TRBJ2-1; 9 bases match TRBD2. CDR1 and CDR2 (germline): MNHEY, SMNVEV (reference sequence). V lost 2 bases, J lost 3 bases, and 2 bases stayed unmatched. CDR3 size: 15 residues. The CDR3 here is CASSLAGGHYNEQFF. The CDR3 DNA follows: TGTGCCAGCAGTTTAGCGGGAGGGCACTACAATGAGCAGTTCTTC.

The V call is TRBV2, the J call TRBJ2-1; TRBD2 might be the D (6 bases). The CDR3 has 14 amino acids. Trimming stripped 2 bases from V and 2 bases from J, with 7 bases between. Germline V gene lookup returns CDR1 SNHLY and CDR2 FYNNEI. The CDR3 here is CASSERLAYNEQFF. The CDR3 DNA reads as TGTGCCAGCAGTGAAAGACTAGCCTACAATGAGCAGTTCTTC.

This chain connects TRBV5-1 to TRBJ2-7; 12 nucleotides agree with TRBD2. The CDR3 runs to 15 residues. Trimming took 5 bases from V and 3 from J; bases not matched to a gene: 6. CDR1 is SGHRS, CDR2 YFSETQ, per germline. The CDR3 DNA sequence: TGCGCCAGCAGAACCGGGACTAGCGGGCACTACGAGCAGTACTTC. This translates into CASRTGTSGHYEQYF.

This clone has more than one count but fewer than ten. The chain uses TRBV19 and TRBJ2-2; D might be TRBD1 (6 bases). Trimming took off 3 bases at V and 4 bases at J, with 12 bases between the two ends. This CDR3 is 15 amino acids long. Germline V gene data show CDR1 as LNHDA and CDR2 as SQIVND (reference sequence). The CDR3 loop is CASSMQQGSTGELFF. In nucleotides, the CDR3 is TGTGCCAGTAGTATGCAACAGGGAAGCACCGGGGAGCTGTTTTTT.

The genes are TRBV30 and TRBJ2-6; D remains ambiguous. Deletions cut 0 bases from V and 0 bases from J, with 9 bases between. This CDR3 comprises 16 residues. Germline V gene data show CDR1 as GTSNPN and CDR2 as SVGIG (reference sequence). For the CDR3, the DNA is TGTGCCTGGAGTGTTGGGCTTCTCTCTGGGGCCAACGTCCTGACTTTC. Protein product: CAWSVGLLSGANVLTF.

The V call is TRBV11-3, the J call TRBJ2-7; TRBD2 agrees at 10 bases. Trimming removed 4 bases from V and 5 bases from J; junction bases left unmatched: 8. The CDR3 extends over 15 amino acids. From germline, CDR1 is SGHNT and CDR2 YENEEA. The CDR3 reads CASSSGLAATDEQYF. The CDR3 DNA sequence: TGTGCCAGCAGCTCAGGACTAGCGGCTACCGACGAGCAGTACTTC.

The chain couples TRBV5-1 to TRBJ2-5; TRBD1 is a possible D gene (5 bases). Germline values: CDR1 SGHRS, CDR2 YFSETQ. V lost 3 bases, J lost 4 bases, and 13 bases lay in between. The CDR3 has 14 amino acids. The CDR3 is CASSSQTEAETQYF. DNA for the CDR3: TGCGCCAGCAGCTCGCAGACAGAGGCAGAGACCCAGTACTTC. Using reference TRBV5-1 and TRBJ2-5 for the parts outside the CDR3, the full variable domain is KAGVTQTPRYLIKTRGQQVTLSCSPISGHRSVSWYQQTPGQGLQFLFEYFSETQRNKGNFPGRFSGRQFSNSRSEMNVSTLELGDSALYLCASSSQTEAETQYFGPGTRLLVL.

This clone appeared a few times. The chain uses TRBV28 and TRBJ2-7, with D tentatively TRBD1 (5 bases). From germline, CDR1 is MDHEN and CDR2 SYDVKM. V shed 9 bases and J shed 4 bases, with 22 bases lying between them. The CDR3 length is 15 residues. The CDR3 region is CASSRPASSGYEQYF. CDR3 bases: TGTGCCAGTTCCCGGCCCGCGTCCTCAGGGTACGAGCAGTACTTC.

This clone was seen a few times. This chain links TRBV6-5 with TRBJ2-3; 10 bases match TRBD2. With 6 bases clipped from V and 4 bases from J, the junction kept 7 bases outside the gene matches. Germline-derived CDR1 and CDR2 are MNHEY and SVGAGI. The CDR3 has 15 amino acids. The CDR3 nucleotides are TGTGCCAGCAGACCTAGCGGGAGAGAAGCAGATACGCAGTATTTT. The encoded protein is CASRPSGREADTQYF.

This clone showed up just a few times. The rearrangement joins TRBV7-9 to TRBJ1-1; unclear D gene. Per germline, CDR1 SEHNR and CDR2 FQNEAQ (reference sequence). The CDR3 contains 12 residues. V was trimmed by 4 bases and J by 12 bases, leaving 15 bases between them. CDR3 DNA: TGTGCCAGCAGCTCGGGAGCACTCGAGTCTTTCTTT. It encodes CASSSGALESFF.